The subject of this entry is one T cell receptor beta chain. The clone's antigen remains unknown. Per-base quality was not reported, and no clone a single base away is much larger than it. The data are from a study of OX40 agonist ivuxolimab in advanced cancers. With respect to the entire study: The costimulatory receptor OX40 (CD134) was targeted by ivuxolimab, a fully human IgG2 agonistic monoclonal antibody. Prior anti-PD-1, anti-PD-L1 or anti-CTLA-4 therapy was permitted, and approximately 40% of dose-escalation patients had received checkpoint inhibitors. The monotherapy dose-escalation portion (N of about 47 patients) of the phase I ivuxolimab trial is reported in the paper. The dose-escalation cohort was roughly 83% male with a mean age of about 60 years, ranging from roughly 23 to 85. The purpose of peripheral TCRbeta sequencing was to test whether ivuxolimab changed TCR sequence diversity and led to clonal T-cell expansion. Three dose-escalation patients achieved partial responses, one with hepatocellular carcinoma and two with cutaneous melanoma. Of the approximately 54 patients in dose escalation, 19 had hepatocellular carcinoma, some 15 had melanoma, 9 had renal cell carcinoma and 9 had head and neck cancer. Intravenous ivuxolimab was administered to patients every 2 weeks at six dose levels: 0.01, 0.1, 0.3, 1.5, 3 and 10 mg/kg.

Summary of the overall study and its limitations: Clonal expansion of both CD4+ and CD8+ blood T cells was observed from baseline to week 6 at doses 0.1 to 3.0 mg/kg. Low levels of normalized T-cell clonal expansion were also seen in some patients who did not respond. The antigen specificity of the peripheral T cells that underwent clonal expansion was not determined. In the 0.1-3.0 mg/kg groups, partial responders had among the lowest normalized peripheral clonal expansion, particularly in CD8+ T cells. After ivuxolimab, expanded clones were on average more numerous among CD8+ T cells than among CD4+ T cells.

Patients with autoimmune disease history or receiving systemic immunosuppression were excluded from the trial. In every dose cohort, peripheral blood was drawn for TCR sequencing at baseline, cycle 4 day 1, and cycle 7 day 1. The samples were taken from a phase I, first-in-human, multicenter, open-label dose-escalation trial of ivuxolimab. The trial enrolled adults with locally advanced or metastatic head and neck squamous cell, hepatocellular, melanoma or renal cell carcinoma. CD4+ and CD8+ T cells were sorted separately from peripheral blood before TCR sequencing. Genomic DNA was isolated from the sorted cells so that the TCRbeta CDR3 region could be sequenced. TCRbeta CDR3 regions were sequenced using the immunoSEQ Assay. This immuneACCESS table, as held by TCRdb, lists in-frame sequences with V and J called but not all clones. Of the missing ones, under half trace to an unresolved V gene in checked studies; the others have no known cause. In this sample the table shows tens of thousands of clones, more than 80% of which occur a single time. The top ten hold about 11% of the sample.

CDR1 is given as LNHDA and CDR2 as SQIVND, both from the germline V gene (reference sequence). V and J lose 0 bases and 2 bases, and a span of 12 bases separates them. The CDR3 runs 16 residues from the cysteine to the phenylalanine. The kept DNA is CDR3 alone, 48 bases in frame from the first base. This specimen was CD4+ or CD8+ T cells sorted from blood, taken in a trial of the OX40 agonist ivuxolimab. The sequence derives from an adult with an advanced solid tumor such as melanoma, head and neck, liver or kidney cancer. The V gene is TRBV19 and the J gene is TRBJ2-3; TRBD2 is perhaps the D gene, given 6 matching bases. The CDR3 region has the sequence CASSIEWRAITDTQYF. The nucleotides read TGTGCCAGTAGTATAGAATGGAGGGCAATCACAGATACGCAGTATTTT. Reference TRBV19 and TRBJ2-3 genes cover what lies past the CDR3, so the full variable domain is DGGITQSPKYLFRKEGQNVTLSCEQNLNHDAMYWYRQDPGQGLRLIYYSQIVNDFQKGDIAEGYSVSREKKESFPLTVTSAQKNPTAFYLCASSIEWRAITDTQYFGPGTRLTVL.